The 7 T cell receptor beta chains below come from one sample, sequenced in a study of shared clonotypes between healthy human individuals. Measured with immunoSEQ multiplex PCR; TCRdb has only the in-frame clones, and not every one. Seen here are about 1.1 million clones, 60% to 85% observed once, and the top ten hold almost 0.9%. Sequencing used memory CD4+ T cells from PBMCs. Noted subset: CD45RA-negative fraction. The receptors stem from a man between 18 and 35 years old in good health. Some clones in this sample may be carry-over from other donors' samples.

This chain joins TRBV5-1 and TRBJ2-1, with 9 bases fitting TRBD2. Germline lookup yields CDR1 SGHRS and CDR2 YFSETQ. CDR3 length: 15 amino acids. Trimming took 5 bases from V and 8 from J; bases not matched to a gene: 11. CDR3 loop: CASSFLAGSVDEQFF. CDR3 nucleotides: TGCGCCAGCAGTTTTCTAGCGGGGAGCGTCGATGAGCAGTTCTTC.

This chain joins TRBV27 and TRBJ2-2; possibly TRBD1 for D (6 bases). From germline, CDR1 is MNHEY and CDR2 SMNVEV (reference sequence). V was pared by 6 bases and J by 6 bases, with 20 bases between. This CDR3 region has 16 residues. The CDR3 is CASSQRRLEGAGELFF. The CDR3 coding sequence is TGTGCCAGCAGCCAACGTAGGCTTGAGGGGGCCGGGGAGCTGTTTTTT.

This chain joins TRBV28 and TRBJ1-6; D may be TRBD1 (5 bases). V lost 3 bases to trimming and J lost 8 bases, with 11 bases between them. The CDR3 has 14 residues. Germline CDR1 reads MDHEN; CDR2 reads SYDVKM. The CDR3 is CASSFFQGDSPLHF. DNA of the CDR3: TGTGCCAGCAGTTTTTTCCAAGGGGATTCACCCCTCCACTTT.

The genes are TRBV5-1 and TRBJ2-3; D not certain. V was cut by 1 base and J by 4 bases, with 10 bases left in between. The CDR3 spans 14 residues. Germline V lookup: CDR1 SGHRS, CDR2 YFSETQ. The CDR3 nucleotides read TGCGCCAGCAGCTTGTCCGTAGTACCAGATACGCAGTATTTT. It is translated as CASSLSVVPDTQYF.

The gene calls are TRBV25-1 and TRBJ1-2; D unclear. Germline loops: CDR1 MGHDK, CDR2 SYGVNS. The CDR3 runs to 16 residues. Deletions cut 0 bases from V and 2 bases from J, with 13 bases between. The DNA for the CDR3 is TGTGCCAGCAGTGAATATATTGGGGTGGCCAACTATGGCTACACCTTC. It yields the protein CASSEYIGVANYGYTF.

V gene TRBV9 combines with J gene TRBJ2-3, with D possibly TRBD2 on 6 matching bases. Looked up from germline, CDR1 is SGDLS and CDR2 is YYNGEE. The V and J ends lost 1 base and 6 bases respectively, with 18 bases between them. This CDR3 region has 16 residues. The CDR3 spells CASSVSGGRKGDTQYF. The DNA for the CDR3 is TGTGCCAGCAGCGTAAGTGGGGGGAGGAAAGGGGATACGCAGTATTTT.

The chain recombines TRBV28 with TRBJ2-5; a weak D match, TRBD1 (6 bases). Germline V gene data show CDR1 as MDHEN and CDR2 as SYDVKM. V shed 3 bases and J shed 5 bases, with 16 bases lying between them. This CDR3 has 15 residues. CDR3 in DNA: TGTGCCAGCAGTTTGACAGGTCTGGCTTTGGAGACCCAGTACTTC. Its translation: CASSLTGLALETQYF.